Each of the 30 T cell receptor beta chains below was sequenced from the same sample in a study of cytomegalovirus exposure and HLA in healthy donors. The PCR had 60 Vbeta and 13 Jbeta primers. Assay: immunoSEQ multiplex PCR; the TCRdb copy retains only in-frame clones and omits some. The data show some 150,000 clones, almost 85% seen once. The sequenced sample was PBMCs. Receptors originate from a young man in good health and CMV-seropositive.

J is TRBJ2-7 and V is TRBV11-2; TRBD2 matches 14 bases. With 5 bases clipped from V and 4 bases from J, the junction kept 10 bases outside the gene matches. Germline V lookup: CDR1 SGHAT, CDR2 FQNNGV. CDR3 length: 17 amino acids. CDR3 sequence (DNA): TGTGCCAGCAGCCCACCGGGACTAGCGGGAGCGAGATACGAGCAGTACTTC. Residues: CASSPPGLAGARYEQYF.

A few counts support this clone. J is TRBJ2-2 and V is TRBV5-1; a possible D gene is TRBD1 (5 bases). V was cut by 0 bases and J by 6 bases, with 12 bases left in between. CDR3 length: 15 residues. Germline assignment: CDR1 SGHRS and CDR2 YFSETQ. CDR3 sequence (DNA): TGCGCCAGCAGCTTGGCGGCAGGGCTTGCCGGGGAGCTGTTTTTT. Amino acids: CASSLAAGLAGELFF.

The V gene is TRBV19, the J gene TRBJ1-2, with 10 nucleotides matching TRBD1. The CDR3 runs 12 residues. Trimming took 6 bases from V and 8 from J; bases not matched to a gene: 3. Per the germline V gene, CDR1 is LNHDA and CDR2 is SQIVND (reference sequence). The CDR3 nucleotides read TGTGCCAGTAGCGGGACAGGGGTGGGCTACACCTTC. This codes for CASSGTGVGYTF.

The chain recombines TRBV28 with TRBJ2-7; a weak D match, TRBD2 (5 bases). This CDR3 is built from 15 residues. Germline V gene data show CDR1 as MDHEN and CDR2 as SYDVKM. With 5 bases removed from V and 4 bases from J, the gap between germline ends came to 18 bases. CDR3: CASSRNGLSLYEQYF. DNA of the CDR3: TGTGCCAGCAGTCGAAATGGACTCTCACTATACGAGCAGTACTTC.

V and J are TRBV7-9 and TRBJ2-6, with TRBD1 as a possible D gene (6 bases). The V gene lost 3 bases and the J gene lost 2 bases, with 8 bases spanning the gap. The CDR3 totals 15 residues. The germline V gene encodes CDR1 SEHNR and CDR2 FQNEAQ (reference sequence). The CDR3 loop reads CASSFSGAGANVLTF. CDR3 nucleotide sequence: TGTGCCAGCAGCTTTTCAGGGGCTGGGGCCAACGTCCTGACTTTC.

CDR3 loop: CASSNYNEQFF. CDR3 coding DNA: TGTGCCAGCAGCAACTACAATGAGCAGTTCTTC. The chain links TRBV27 to TRBJ2-1; no clear D gene. The CDR3 spans 11 residues. Looked up from germline, CDR1 is MNHEY and CDR2 is SMNVEV (reference sequence). V was trimmed by 6 bases and J by 3 bases, leaving 3 bases between them.

The chain links TRBV20-1 to TRBJ1-4, with TRBD1 matching over 9 bases. The germline gives CDR1 DFQATT, CDR2 SNEGSKA (reference sequence). V lost 5 bases, J lost 11 bases, and 3 bases stayed unmatched. This CDR3 spans 11 amino acids. The CDR3 DNA is TGCAGTGCTGGGACAGGGTCGAAACTGTTTTTT. Its protein product is CSAGTGSKLFF.

V and J are TRBV2 and TRBJ1-2; maybe TRBD1 (6 bases). The CDR3 runs to 14 residues. Germline CDR1 is SNHLY and CDR2 is FYNNEI. The germline V and J ends were trimmed by 4 bases and 8 bases, with 17 bases remaining between them. CDR3 residues: CASSVGQSKGGYTF. The CDR3 bases are TGTGCCAGCAGTGTTGGACAGTCAAAGGGGGGCTACACCTTC.

V is TRBV5-1 and J is TRBJ1-4; D is unclear. Trimming removed 3 bases from V and 4 bases from J, with 13 bases in between. Germline CDR1 and CDR2: SGHRS and YFSETQ. The CDR3 has 15 amino acids. DNA for the CDR3: TGCGCCAGCAGCTCTGGGCCAGCCGATAATGAAAAACTGTTTTTT. Protein product: CASSSGPADNEKLFF.

This sequence joins TRBV29-1 and TRBJ2-7; no definite D call. CDR1 and CDR2 (germline): SQVTM, ANQGSEA. The CDR3 is 9 residues long. In DNA form, the CDR3 reads TGCAGTTTCGTCTACGAGCAGTACTTC. As protein: CSFVYEQYF.

The CDR3 bases are TGTGCCTGGACCAGGGGCGGAAACCCCTACGAGCAGTACTTC. Translated, it gives CAWTRGGNPYEQYF. The V gene is TRBV30, the J gene TRBJ2-7, with D perhaps matching TRBD1 (6 bases). The V gene's germline CDR1 is GTSNPN and CDR2 SVGIG (reference sequence). Trimming took off 4 bases at V and 2 bases at J, with 15 bases between the two ends. CDR3 length: 14 residues.

This chain uses TRBV28 with TRBJ2-4, with 7 bases matching TRBD2. From germline, CDR1 is MDHEN and CDR2 SYDVKM. Germline trimming cut 2 bases from V and 7 bases from J; bases unmatched to any gene: 8. This CDR3 region has 15 residues. For the CDR3, the DNA is TGTGCCAGCAGTTTAGCGGGAGACAGTAGGAACATTCAGTACTTC. Residues: CASSLAGDSRNIQYF. Combining the CDR3 with reference TRBV28 and TRBJ2-4 gives the whole variable domain DVKVTQSSRYLVKRTGEKVFLECVQDMDHENMFWYRQDPGLGLRLIYFSYDVKMKEKGDIPEGYSVSREKKERFSLILESASTNQTSMYLCASSLAGDSRNIQYFGAGTRLSVL.

The CDR3 region has the DNA TGTGCTTCCAGTCCAGGAGTGATCAGGGAAGATAATGAAAAACTGTTTTTT. The encoded protein is CASSPGVIREDNEKLFF. The chain joins TRBV27 to TRBJ1-4; tentative D call: TRBD1 (5 bases). The germline V gene has CDR1 MNHEY and CDR2 SMNVEV (reference sequence). The CDR3 contains 17 residues.

The gene calls are TRBV5-5 and TRBJ2-7, with 8 bases matching TRBD1. CDR3 length: 15 amino acids. Germline V gene sequence: CDR1 SGHKS, CDR2 YYEKEE (reference sequence). V lost 4 bases, J lost 3 bases, and 9 bases stayed unmatched. The CDR3 here is CASSPWTGTRYEQYF. The CDR3 DNA follows: TGTGCCAGCAGCCCCTGGACAGGGACCCGCTACGAGCAGTACTTC.

The J gene is TRBJ1-1, the V gene TRBV5-8, with a weak D call TRBD1 (5 bases). The V end lost 3 bases, the J end lost 1 base, and 16 bases lay between the germline ends. Germline-derived CDR1 and CDR2 are SGHTS and YDEGEE. This CDR3 has 16 residues. The CDR3 DNA follows: TGTGCCAGCAGCTCGCATCACAGGTTTTCGAACACTGAAGCTTTCTTT. This sequence encodes CASSSHHRFSNTEAFF.

This clone was counted a few times. The chain is built from TRBV19 and TRBJ1-4; D ambiguous. The germline gives CDR1 LNHDA, CDR2 SQIVND (reference sequence). The CDR3 is made up of 16 amino acids. V was clipped by 2 bases and J by 8 bases, with 18 bases between them. The CDR3 sequence: CASSINGLMVQEKLFF. In DNA, the CDR3 is TGTGCCAGTAGTATAAACGGACTCATGGTCCAGGAAAAACTGTTTTTT.

The CDR3 DNA follows: TGTGCCAGCAGCCCTGGGGGAGGCCGTGTCCCCTACGAGCAGTACTTC. Translated, it gives CASSPGGGRVPYEQYF. The rearrangement joins TRBV5-4 to TRBJ2-7; TRBD2 is a possible D gene (6 bases). V lost 4 bases to trimming and J lost 2 bases, with 19 bases between them. Germline-derived CDR1 and CDR2 are SGHNT and YYREEE (reference sequence). The CDR3 runs 16 residues.

A remark on this clone: The junction departs from germline at one end; a sequencing error may be responsible. The genes are TRBV5-1 and TRBJ2-7; TRBD1 agrees at 9 bases. Germline V CDR1 and CDR2: SGHRS, YFSETQ. The CDR3 has 13 amino acids. The CDR3 loop is CASRLDRGDEQYF. The CDR3 region has the DNA TGCGCCAGCAGATTGGACAGGGGAGACGAGCAGTACTTC.

V gene TRBV27 combines with J gene TRBJ2-6; 8 nucleotides align to TRBD1. Germline CDR1 reads MNHEY; CDR2 reads SMNVEV (reference sequence). V gave up 4 bases and J gave up 4 bases; unmatched junction bases: 15. The CDR3 is 19 amino acids. CDR3: CASSSEVWGRGLGANVLTF. CDR3 DNA: TGTGCCAGCAGTTCTGAGGTGTGGGGCAGGGGGCTCGGGGCCAACGTCCTGACTTTC.

The rearrangement uses TRBV6-1 and TRBJ2-7, with TRBD2 matching 9 bases. The V segment lost 9 bases and the J segment 4 bases; nucleotides outside the gene matches: 10. The CDR3 is 14 amino acids. The V gene's germline CDR1 is MNHNS and CDR2 SASEGT. The CDR3 coding sequence is TGTGCCAGTAGGGCCGGGACTAGCTTTTACGAGCAGTACTTC. Amino acids: CASRAGTSFYEQYF.

The J gene is TRBJ2-6, the V gene TRBV5-4; TRBD1 matches at 7 bases. V lost 9 bases to trimming and J lost 0 bases; unmatched junction nucleotides: 9. Germline values: CDR1 SGHNT, CDR2 YYREEE (reference sequence). The CDR3 covers 16 residues. CDR3 protein: CAIQGQIGSGANVLTF. The CDR3 DNA reads as TGTGCCATACAGGGACAGATTGGCTCTGGGGCCAACGTCCTGACTTTC.

This chain links TRBV10-1 with TRBJ2-2; tentative D call: TRBD2 (6 bases). V lost 8 bases to trimming and J lost 0 bases, with 10 bases between them. This CDR3 region has 14 residues. The germline CDR1 and CDR2 sequences are WNHNN and SYGVQD (reference sequence). The CDR3 DNA reads as TGCGCCAGCCGGACGGGAGCGAACACCGGGGAGCTGTTTTTT. It translates to CASRTGANTGELFF.

In regard to this clone: Other DNA sequences within the sample encode an identical CDR3. J is TRBJ2-2 and V is TRBV27, with TRBD1 matching 8 bases. J was trimmed by 2 bases and V by 5 bases; bases with no gene match: 7. From germline, CDR1 is MNHEY and CDR2 SMNVEV (reference sequence). The CDR3 spans 16 residues. CDR3 DNA sequence: TGTGCCAGCAGTCCCCCACAGGGGGTCAACACCGGGGAGCTGTTTTTT. Protein: CASSPPQGVNTGELFF.

Written as DNA, the CDR3 is TGTGCCAGCAGTGGCCCGGGGACAGGGCTCTCCTACGAGCAGTACTTC. Its protein is CASSGPGTGLSYEQYF. The chain has TRBV6-1 and TRBJ2-7; 9 nucleotides agree with TRBD1. CDR3 length: 16 amino acids. V lost 4 bases to trimming and J lost 0 bases; unmatched junction nucleotides: 7. The germline gives CDR1 MNHNS, CDR2 SASEGT.

The rearrangement joins TRBV13 to TRBJ2-5, with 15 bases that match TRBD2. V was clipped by 4 bases and J by 8 bases; unmatched bases: 5. CDR1 PRHDT and CDR2 FYEKMQ come from the germline V gene (reference sequence). The CDR3 runs 15 residues. The CDR3 sequence: CASSSRTSGGDTQYF. CDR3 coding DNA: TGTGCCAGCAGCTCCCGGACTAGCGGGGGGGATACCCAGTACTTC.

DNA for the CDR3: TGTGCCATCTGGGACAACCAAGACAATCAGCCCCAGCATTTT. Its protein is CAIWDNQDNQPQHF. The V call is TRBV10-3, the J call TRBJ1-5, with a tentative D call TRBD1 (6 bases). CDR3 length: 14 residues. From germline, CDR1 is ENHRY and CDR2 SYGVKD. The germline V and J ends were trimmed by 8 bases and 3 bases, with 14 bases remaining between them.

The chain uses TRBV5-6 and TRBJ2-3, with 10 bases identical to TRBD2. Per germline, CDR1 SGHDT and CDR2 YYEEEE. This CDR3 spans 16 amino acids. J lost 4 bases, V lost 7 bases, and 12 bases had no gene match. In nucleotides, the CDR3 is TGTGCCAGCTCGACCTCCGGGACTAGCGCTTCAGATACGCAGTATTTT. The encoded protein is CASSTSGTSASDTQYF.

The rearrangement links TRBV19 to TRBJ2-1; D may be TRBD1 (6 bases). V was clipped by 6 bases and J by 0 bases, with 12 bases between them. This CDR3 has 15 amino acids. CDR1 and CDR2 from the germline V gene are LNHDA and SQIVND (reference sequence). The CDR3 sequence: CASSDGGSSYNEQFF. The CDR3 DNA reads as TGTGCCAGTAGCGATGGGGGCAGCTCCTACAATGAGCAGTTCTTC. Variable domain in full (rest from reference TRBV19 and TRBJ2-1): DGGITQSPKYLFRKEGQNVTLSCEQNLNHDAMYWYRQDPGQGLRLIYYSQIVNDFQKGDIAEGYSVSREKKESFPLTVTSAQKNPTAFYLCASSDGGSSYNEQFFGPGTRLTVL.

The chain has TRBV6-5 and TRBJ2-7, with 7 nucleotides matching TRBD2. CDR1 is MNHEY and CDR2 is SVGAGI in the germline V gene. V shed 6 bases, J shed 0 bases, and the junction held 2 bases outside the gene matches. The CDR3 loop spans 13 amino acids. For the CDR3, the DNA is TGTGCCAGCAGCGGGGGGAGCTCCTACGAGCAGTACTTC. This sequence encodes CASSGGSSYEQYF.

The CDR3 loop is CASSPSQGYGYTF. The CDR3 DNA is TGTGCCAGCAGCCCGTCACAGGGGTATGGCTACACCTTC. The V gene is TRBV7-6, the J gene TRBJ1-2; 7 nucleotides agree with TRBD1. J lost 5 bases, V lost 5 bases, and 5 bases had no gene match. The CDR3 length is 13 residues. Germline CDR1 is SGHVS and CDR2 is FNYEAQ.